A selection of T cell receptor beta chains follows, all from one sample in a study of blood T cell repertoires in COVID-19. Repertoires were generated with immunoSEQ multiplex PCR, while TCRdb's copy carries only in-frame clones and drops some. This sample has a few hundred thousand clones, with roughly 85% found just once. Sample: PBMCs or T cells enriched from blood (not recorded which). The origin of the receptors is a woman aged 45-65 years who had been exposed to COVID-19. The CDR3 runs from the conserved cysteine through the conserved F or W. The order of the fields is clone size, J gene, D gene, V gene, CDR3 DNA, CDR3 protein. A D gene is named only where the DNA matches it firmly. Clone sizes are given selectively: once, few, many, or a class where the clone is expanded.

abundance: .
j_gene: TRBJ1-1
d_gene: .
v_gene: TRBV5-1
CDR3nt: TGCGCCAGCAGCTTGAGACCAGGGTACACTGAAGCTTTCTTT
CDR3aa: CASSLRPGYTEAFF

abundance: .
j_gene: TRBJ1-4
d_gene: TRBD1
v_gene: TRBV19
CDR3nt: TGTGCCAGTAGTACTGGACAGGGGGCATGGAGTGAAAAACTGTTTTTT
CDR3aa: CASSTGQGAWSEKLFF

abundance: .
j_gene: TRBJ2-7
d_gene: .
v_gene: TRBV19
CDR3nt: TGTGCCAGTAGTATATCGACAGGCACCTCCTACGAGCAGTACTTC
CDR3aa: CASSISTGTSYEQYF

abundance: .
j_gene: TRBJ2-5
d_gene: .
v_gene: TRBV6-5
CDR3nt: TGTGCCAGCAGTTACTACCCGACAGGAGAGACCCAGTACTTC
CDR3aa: CASSYYPTGETQYF

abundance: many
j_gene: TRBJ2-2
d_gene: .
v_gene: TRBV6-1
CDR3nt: TGTGCCAGCAGTGAAGGACCAACTCGGGTCACCGGGGAGCTGTTTTTT
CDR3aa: CASSEGPTRVTGELFF

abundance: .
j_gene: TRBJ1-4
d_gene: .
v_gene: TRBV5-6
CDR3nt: TGTGCCAGCAGCAGCACGACAGGCACTAATGAAAAACTGTTTTTT
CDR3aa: CASSSTTGTNEKLFF

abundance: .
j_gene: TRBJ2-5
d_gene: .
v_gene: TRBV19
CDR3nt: TGTGCCAGTAGTATCAAAGGAGGGTTTGAGACCCAGTACTTC
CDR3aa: CASSIKGGFETQYF

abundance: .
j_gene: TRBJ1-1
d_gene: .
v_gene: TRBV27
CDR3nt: TGTGCCAGCAGTCCTTATGCTGCCTGGGCAGTCGCTGAAGCTTTCTTT
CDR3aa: CASSPYAAWAVAEAFF

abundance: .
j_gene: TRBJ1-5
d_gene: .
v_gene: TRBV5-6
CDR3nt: TGTGCCAGCAGCTTGGGTGGGCTGAATAGCAATCAGCCCCAGCATTTT
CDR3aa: CASSLGGLNSNQPQHF

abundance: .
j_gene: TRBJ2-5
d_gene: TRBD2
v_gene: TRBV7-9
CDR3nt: TGTGCCAGCAGCATCCCTATAGCGGGGGTAGAGACCCAGTACTTC
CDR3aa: CASSIPIAGVETQYF

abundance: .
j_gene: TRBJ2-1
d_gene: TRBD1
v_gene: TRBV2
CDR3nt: TGTGCCAGCAGTGGATATCTCGCCGGCAGGGGGCTGTTCTTC
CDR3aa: CASSGYLAGRGLFF

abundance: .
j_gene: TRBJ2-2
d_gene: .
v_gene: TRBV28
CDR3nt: TGTGCCAGCAGTTTAATCGGGGGCACCGGGGAGCTGTTTTTT
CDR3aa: CASSLIGGTGELFF

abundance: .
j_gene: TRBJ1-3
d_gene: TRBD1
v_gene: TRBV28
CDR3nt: TGTGCCAGCAGTTTATACGTCCAGGGGGCAGAGGCTGGAAACACCATATATTTT
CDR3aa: CASSLYVQGAEAGNTIYF

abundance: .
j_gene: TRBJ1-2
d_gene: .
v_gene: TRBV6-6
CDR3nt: TGTGCCAGCACTCTTCGACGGTGGGGGGGCAATGGCTACACCTTC
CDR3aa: CASTLRRWGGNGYTF

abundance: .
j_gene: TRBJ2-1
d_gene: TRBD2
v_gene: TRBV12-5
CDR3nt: TGTGCTAGTGGTTTTAGGACTAGCGGGAGGGCTGAGAATGAGCAGTTCTTC
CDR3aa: CASGFRTSGRAENEQFF

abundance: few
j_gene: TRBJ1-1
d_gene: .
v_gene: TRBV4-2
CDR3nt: TGTGCCAGCAGCCAACAATTAGAGGCACCACCCCCCGAAGCTTTCTTT
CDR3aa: CASSQQLEAPPPEAFF

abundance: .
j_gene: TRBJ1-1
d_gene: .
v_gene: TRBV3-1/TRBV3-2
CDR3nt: TGTGCCAGCAGCCAAGATTTTCTGGGGGAGGGAAACATGAACACTGAAGCTTTCTTT
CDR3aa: CASSQDFLGEGNMNTEAFF

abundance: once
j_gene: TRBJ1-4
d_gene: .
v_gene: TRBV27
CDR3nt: TGTGCCAGCAGTTGGTCGTCAACAGGGAAGGAAAAACTGTTTTTT
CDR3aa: CASSWSSTGKEKLFF

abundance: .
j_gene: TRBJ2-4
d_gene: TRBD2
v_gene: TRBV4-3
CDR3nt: TGCGCCAGCAGCCAAGATCGACTAGCGGGGGGGCTAGAAGCCAAAAACATTCAGTACTTC
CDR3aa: CASSQDRLAGGLEAKNIQYF

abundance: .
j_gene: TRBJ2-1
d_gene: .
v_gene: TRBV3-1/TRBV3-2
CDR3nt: TGTGCCAGCAGCCGCCTTGCGGGGGCACACAATGAGCAGTTCTTC
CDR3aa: CASSRLAGAHNEQFF

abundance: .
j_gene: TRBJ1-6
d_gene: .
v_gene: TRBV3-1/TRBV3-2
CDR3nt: TGTGCCAGCAGCCAAGACAGGGTTACGCCCCTCCACTTT
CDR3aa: CASSQDRVTPLHF

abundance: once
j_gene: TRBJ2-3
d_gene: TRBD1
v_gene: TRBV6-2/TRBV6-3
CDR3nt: TGTGCCAGCAGTTGGGGACAGGGAACAGATACGCAGTATTTT
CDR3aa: CASSWGQGTDTQYF